This T cell receptor beta chain was sequenced in a study of shared clonotypes between healthy human individuals (TCRdb year 2020). For context, the study as a whole: The cohort comprised a couple of women and three men aged 18 to 49 years. For each donor, CD4 naive and CD4 memory were each given three plates, CD8 naive was given two plates, and CD8 memory was given one plate. Different laboratories and diverse techniques were used to prepare libraries and sequence TCR repertoires, to increase sequencing depth and limit assay-specific biases. Between about 0.94 and 10 billion PBMCs per donor were obtained by leukapheresis. Blood TCR repertoires of roughly 5 healthy adults were deeply sequenced to estimate repertoire size and the extent of clonotype sharing between individuals. What the authors observed across the whole study: The small number of donors limited the genetic and exposure-history diversity represented. Based on pairwise subsampling, the degree of clonotype sharing among donors was expected to be affected by sequencing depth. Sampling was restricted to blood, and TCR repertoires in tissue are likely to differ from TCR repertoires in blood. Clonotypes shared by all four sorted-subset donors showed higher generation probabilities than non-shared clonotypes. Larger estimated clonotype richness was generally found for naive subsets than for memory subsets. Rarefaction of sorted-subset datasets indicated incomplete sequencing despite the large sequencing depth. When several donors were compared, the shared fraction of clonotypes was around 4.6% for naive CD4, roughly 3.4% for naive CD8, 2.3% for memory CD4, and approximately 0.4% for memory CD8.

Using the deep immunoSEQ assay, TCR CDR3 regions were amplified from genomic DNA by multiplex PCR. Extracted genomic DNA from each cell subset was spread evenly across all wells of several immunoSEQ 96-well plates, with each plate serving as a replicate. For sorted subsets, roughly 200 ng of genomic DNA, equivalent to about 30,000 T cell genomes, went into each replicate PCR. Purified libraries were measured with a Qubit 3.0 fluorometer, size-checked on a Bioanalyzer 2100, and measured again with the KAPA Library Quantification kit. Each immunoSEQ 96-well plate was sequenced on its own single-read 150-cycle Illumina NextSeq 550 flow cell. As for the authors' bioinformatics: Because the immunoSEQ output included only junctional sequences and no quality scores, the filtering could not be the same as the filtering used for full-length reads. Sequences were annotated with PyIR, a Python wrapper for IgBLAST v1.9, using IMGT germline references to assign V/J genes and CDR3. Reads were removed for weak V/J assignments (E-value above 1e-6), missing CDR3, stop codons, out-of-frame junctions, or ambiguous translated residues. A V3J clonotype was defined by an identical inferred V gene, J gene, and CDR3 amino acid sequence. To compute the percentage overlap between repertoires, the number of shared unique clonotypes was divided by the size of the smaller repertoire. RTK rarefaction, the Chao1 estimator, and Recon v2.1 estimates of unobserved clonotypes were used to assess repertoire richness. Generation probabilities were computed with OLGA for all TCRbeta clonotypes obtained by the gDNA method from several donors. Held by TCRdb, this immuneACCESS table contains in-frame sequences only and omits some clones. Under half of the omission traces to an unresolved V gene where checked; the cause of the rest is unknown. V and J calls and clone size come straight from that table; D and trimming were deduced from the DNA. The sample data list nearly 2 million clones, and less than 95% of these were observed just once. The ten top clones hold 0.9% to 1.5% of the sample.

Comments on this clone: No antigen is known for it. No clone much larger than this one lies a single base away; base qualities are absent.

In the germline V gene, CDR1 corresponds to MDHEN and CDR2 to SYDVKM. Its CDR3 holds 17 amino acids, cysteine through phenylalanine. Of the read, only the CDR3 DNA is kept; its 51 bases are in frame from base 1. Trimming removed 6 bases from V and 0 bases from J; the gene matches leave 12 bases unexplained. CD8 naive samples were CD45RO-negative cells positively selected for CCR7, giving a CD45RA+CCR7+ population that excluded TemRA cells. Healthy HIV-negative adults with no recently reported acute infections or vaccinations were included as donors. Every donor was a Caucasian adult living in Nashville, Tennessee, USA. After blood collection by leukapheresis, PBMCs were isolated using Ficoll-Histopaque density gradient centrifugation and then cryopreserved in the vapor phase of liquid nitrogen. Purity and quantity of every magnetically sorted T cell population were checked by analytical flow cytometry. Genomic DNA was isolated from every sorted fraction and measured by UV absorbance on a Nanodrop 2000c.

The source is a man aged 18 to 29 in good health. Recombination linked TRBV28 to TRBJ2-3; TRBD1 agrees with 7 junctional bases. Sequenced sample: naive CD8+ T cells sorted from blood. The sample's cell subset or site, from its label and the paper: CD45RA+CCR7+. CDR3 loop: CASRTPGQIDSTDTQYF. The DNA sequence reads TGTGCCAGCAGGACCCCGGGACAGATAGATAGCACAGATACGCAGTATTTT.